This TCR beta chain was recovered during a study of blood T cell repertoires in COVID-19. The data were produced by immunoSEQ multiplex PCR, yet TCRdb's version contains in-frame clones alone and is incomplete. The table lists fewer than 200,000 clones, more than 70% of them singletons. This clonotype originated in a woman aged 55-69 years with acute or convalescent COVID-19. Source material: peripheral blood.

This chain's CDR3 is CASRGHLSNYGYTF. In nucleotides, the CDR3 is TGTGCCAGCAGGGGACACCTTTCTAACTATGGCTACACCTTC. The V call is TRBV6-5, the J call TRBJ1-2; D is possibly TRBD1 (6 bases). The germline V and J ends were trimmed by 6 bases and 0 bases, with 11 bases remaining between them. Germline-derived CDR1 and CDR2 are MNHEY and SVGAGI. The CDR3 sequence is 14 residues long.